This T cell receptor beta chain was profiled in a study of blood T cells in healthy people across ages. Points from the study as a whole: TCR beta diversity tracked closely with naive T cell percentage.

A J-beta primer mix and a sample-barcoded 5' primer were used in a second PCR of roughly 6 to 12 cycles. Sequencing recovered at least 3 million CDR3-containing paired-end reads from each sample. TCRdb reprocessed the 5' RACE reads with MiXCR, giving one entry per CDR3 protein. The table lists about 1.4 million distinct CDR3 sequences, approximately 59% of them singletons. V was clipped by 7 bases and J by 4 bases; unmatched bases: 3. Germline CDR1 reads SNHLY; CDR2 reads FYNNEI. The CDR3 sequence is 13 residues long. Per sample, at least 5 micrograms of total RNA were extracted. As to this clonotype: No antigen is known for it.

The sample was blood. This receptor was obtained from a man between 18 and 29 years old in good health. The chain is built from TRBV2 and TRBJ1-5; 8 bases line up with TRBD1. CDR3 amino acids: CASKGQVNQPQHF. For the CDR3, the DNA is TGTGCCAGCAAGGGACAGGTGAATCAGCCCCAGCATTTT.